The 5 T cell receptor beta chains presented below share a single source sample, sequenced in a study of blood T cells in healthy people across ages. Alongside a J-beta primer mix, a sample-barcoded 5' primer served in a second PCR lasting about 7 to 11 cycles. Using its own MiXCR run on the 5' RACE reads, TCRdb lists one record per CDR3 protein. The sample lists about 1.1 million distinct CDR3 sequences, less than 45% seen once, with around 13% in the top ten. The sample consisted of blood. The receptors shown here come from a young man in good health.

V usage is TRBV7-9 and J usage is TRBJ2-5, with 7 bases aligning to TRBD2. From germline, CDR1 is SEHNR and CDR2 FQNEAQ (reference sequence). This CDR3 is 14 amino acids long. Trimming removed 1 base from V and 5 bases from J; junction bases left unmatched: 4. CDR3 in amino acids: CASSLELARETQYF. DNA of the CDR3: TGTGCCAGCAGCTTAGAACTAGCGAGGGAGACCCAGTACTTC. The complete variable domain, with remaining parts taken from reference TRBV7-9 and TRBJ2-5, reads DTGVSQNPRHKITKRGQNVTFRCDPISEHNRLYWYRQTLGQGPEFLTYFQNEAQLEKSRLLSDRFSAERPKGSFSTLEIQRTEQGDSAMYLCASSLELARETQYFGPGTRLLVL.

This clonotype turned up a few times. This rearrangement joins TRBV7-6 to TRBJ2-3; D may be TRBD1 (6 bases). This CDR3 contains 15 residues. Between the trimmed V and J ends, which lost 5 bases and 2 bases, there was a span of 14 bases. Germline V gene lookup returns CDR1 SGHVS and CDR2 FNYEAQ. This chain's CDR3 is CASSRTGTLTDTQYF. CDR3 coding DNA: TGTGCCAGCAGCCGTACAGGGACCCTCACAGATACGCAGTATTTT.

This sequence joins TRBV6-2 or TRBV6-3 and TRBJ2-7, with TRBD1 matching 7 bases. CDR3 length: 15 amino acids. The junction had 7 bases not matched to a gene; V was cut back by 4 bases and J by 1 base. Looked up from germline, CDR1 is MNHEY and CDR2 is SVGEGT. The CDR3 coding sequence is TGTGCCAGCAGTTTGAGGGGGCCCACTTCCTACGAGCAGTACTTC. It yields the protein CASSLRGPTSYEQYF.

The CDR3 bases are TGCGCCAGCAGCCTGGGGGCAGCCGCGAACACCGGGGAGCTGTTTTTT. Its translation is CASSLGAAANTGELFF. The gene calls are TRBV4-3 and TRBJ2-2, with a tentative D call TRBD1 (6 bases). The V gene lost 4 bases and the J gene lost 0 bases, with 12 bases spanning the gap. Germline CDR1 and CDR2: LGHNA and YSLEER. CDR3 length: 16 amino acids.

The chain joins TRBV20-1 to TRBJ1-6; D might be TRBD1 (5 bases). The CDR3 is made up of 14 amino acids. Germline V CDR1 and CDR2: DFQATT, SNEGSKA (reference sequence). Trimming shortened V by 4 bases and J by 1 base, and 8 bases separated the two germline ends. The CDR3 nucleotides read TGCAGTGCTAATGGGGGGTCCTATAATTCACCCCTCCACTTT. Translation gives CSANGGSYNSPLHF.